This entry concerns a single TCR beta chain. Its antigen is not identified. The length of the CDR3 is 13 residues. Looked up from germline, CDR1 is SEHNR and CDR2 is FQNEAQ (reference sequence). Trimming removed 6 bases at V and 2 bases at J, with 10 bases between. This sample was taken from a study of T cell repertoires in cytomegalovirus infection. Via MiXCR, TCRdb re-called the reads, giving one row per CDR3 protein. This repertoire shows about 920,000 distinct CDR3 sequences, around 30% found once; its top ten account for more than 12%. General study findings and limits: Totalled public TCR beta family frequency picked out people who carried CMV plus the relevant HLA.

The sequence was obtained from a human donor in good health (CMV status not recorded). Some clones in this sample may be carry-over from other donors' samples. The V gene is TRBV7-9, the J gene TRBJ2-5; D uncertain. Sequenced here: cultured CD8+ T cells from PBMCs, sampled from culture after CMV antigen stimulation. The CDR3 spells CASSPPSQETQYF. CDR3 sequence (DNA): TGTGCCAGCAGTCCTCCCTCGCAAGAGACCCAGTACTTC.